This TCR beta chain was retrieved from a study of CD8 T cells in ankylosing spondylitis (dated by TCRdb to 2016 to 2017). About the investigation overall: T cell receptor beta repertoires were profiled in healthy donors and ankylosing spondylitis patients so that disease-linked TCR variants could be found. Peripheral blood samples were taken, and synovial fluid was additionally collected from ankylosing spondylitis patients. The full study cohort was made up of 25 to 30 ankylosing spondylitis patients and roughly 100 healthy donors.

On this clonotype itself: Its antigen remains undetermined. No qualities accompany the bases; no much larger clone lies one base away.

Spanning cysteine to phenylalanine, the CDR3 consists of 16 amino acids. Kept here is only the CDR3 DNA, which spans 48 bases and is read in frame from base 1. V loses 10 bases, J loses 3 bases, and the germline ends lie 21 bases apart. Reads for this sample came from an Illumina HiSeq 2500. Quantitative 5'-RACE with molecular barcodes was used to prepare TCR beta libraries. Processing in the source paper ran as follows. A new computational method based on a probabilistic model of VDJ rearrangement was used to identify disease-linked TCR variants. TCRdb reprocessed the public reads (quality trimming at Q25 with fastp, clone calling with MiXCR) and kept in-frame beta chains. Rows are unified per CDR3 protein, each entry keeping the most common DNA and genes. None of the V and J calls come from the authors' own analysis; TCRdb made them. The sample includes about 69,000 distinct CDR3 sequences, with approximately 5% observed a single time. In total, the top ten clones hold about 2.2% of the sample.

Results and caveats for the whole study, not just this receptor: A CD8+ phenotype was shown by the disease-linked clones, which were found at relatively low frequencies in peripheral blood. Blood from ankylosing spondylitis patients appeared to be characterized by a TCR beta motif composed of eight highly homologous amino acid variants. Some TCR beta motif variants had previously been reported in synovial fluid and blood of reactive arthritis patients, which suggested common disease-initiation mechanisms. Significant enrichment of the disease-linked clones was reported in matched synovial fluid samples from ankylosing spondylitis patients.

This receptor chain uses TRBV12-3 or TRBV12-4 and TRBJ2-2; the D gene is possibly TRBD2, with 6 bases matching. Sample: blood, either unsorted or a sorted T cell fraction (not recorded which). The clonotype originates from a male donor with ankylosing spondylitis or in good health (not recorded which). The CDR3 in this case is CATAEGTTVYTGELFF. Read as DNA, the sequence is TGTGCCACCGCGGAGGGAACTACGGTGTACACCGGGGAGCTGTTTTTT.